The following is a TCR beta chain sequence with its context. Its antigen is not known. The sample comes from a study of shared clonotypes between healthy human individuals. Researchers divided each subset's genomic DNA evenly across several immunoSEQ plates. The protocol was immunoSEQ multiplex PCR, while the TCRdb copy is restricted to in-frame clones and leaves out a portion. Of some 2,000,000 clones in the sample, over 85% were seen once. Findings and limits, study-wide: Only blood was sampled, and tissue TCR repertoires likely differ from blood ones.

Trimming stripped 1 base from V and 4 bases from J, with 11 bases between. This CDR3 comprises 14 residues. Germline CDR1 is SGHTA and CDR2 is FQGTGA. Participating donors were healthy, HIV-negative adults free of recent acute infections or vaccinations. This chain uses TRBV7-3 with TRBJ2-7, with D possibly TRBD1 on 5 matching bases. The origin of this receptor is a man aged 18 to 30 in good health. The sequenced sample consisted of naive CD4+ T cells sorted from blood. Noted subset: CD45RA+ positively selected. In nucleotides, the CDR3 is TGTGCCAGCAGCTTAAGCCCAGGGCGGTACGAGCAGTACTTC. This sequence encodes CASSLSPGRYEQYF.